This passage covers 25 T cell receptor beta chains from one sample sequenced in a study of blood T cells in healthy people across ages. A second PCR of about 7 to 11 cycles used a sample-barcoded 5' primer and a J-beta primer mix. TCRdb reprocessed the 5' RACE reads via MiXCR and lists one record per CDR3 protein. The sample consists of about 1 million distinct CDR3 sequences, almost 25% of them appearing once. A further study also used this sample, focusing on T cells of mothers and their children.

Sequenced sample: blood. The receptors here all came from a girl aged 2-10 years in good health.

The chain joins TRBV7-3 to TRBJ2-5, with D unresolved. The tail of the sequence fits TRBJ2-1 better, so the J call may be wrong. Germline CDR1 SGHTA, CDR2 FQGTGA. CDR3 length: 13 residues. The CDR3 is CASSPSTGGEQFF. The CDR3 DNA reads TGTGCCAGCAGTCCCTCGACGGGCGGTGAGCAGTTCTTC.

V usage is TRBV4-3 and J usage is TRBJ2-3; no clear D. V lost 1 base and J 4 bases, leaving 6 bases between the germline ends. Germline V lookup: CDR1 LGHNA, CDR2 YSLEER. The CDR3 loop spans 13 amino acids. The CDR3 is CASSQAGADTQYF. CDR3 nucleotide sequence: TGCGCCAGCAGCCAAGCTGGCGCAGATACGCAGTATTTT.

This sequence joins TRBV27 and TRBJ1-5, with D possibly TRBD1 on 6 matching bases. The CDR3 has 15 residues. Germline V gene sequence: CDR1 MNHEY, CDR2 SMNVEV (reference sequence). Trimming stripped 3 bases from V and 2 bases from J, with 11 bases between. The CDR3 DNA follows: TGTGCCAGCAGTTTGACAGGCGAGGGCAATCAGCCCCAGCATTTT. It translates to CASSLTGEGNQPQHF.

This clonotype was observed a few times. The CDR3 here is CASSSSGALAKTQYF. In DNA form, the CDR3 reads TGTGCCAGCAGTTCCTCCGGAGCCCTCGCGAAGACCCAGTACTTC. The chain is built from TRBV3-1 and TRBJ2-5, with D hard to call. The CDR3 is made up of 15 amino acids. Germline V lookup: CDR1 LGHDT, CDR2 YNNKEL (reference sequence). The V gene lost 6 bases and the J gene lost 6 bases, with 20 bases spanning the gap.

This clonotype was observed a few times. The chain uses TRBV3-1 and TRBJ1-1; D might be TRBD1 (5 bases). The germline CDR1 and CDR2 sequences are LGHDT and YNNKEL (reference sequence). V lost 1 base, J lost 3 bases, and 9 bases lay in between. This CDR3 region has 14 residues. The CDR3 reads CASSQGLTDTEAFF. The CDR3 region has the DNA TGTGCCAGCAGCCAAGGTCTGACAGACACTGAAGCTTTCTTT.

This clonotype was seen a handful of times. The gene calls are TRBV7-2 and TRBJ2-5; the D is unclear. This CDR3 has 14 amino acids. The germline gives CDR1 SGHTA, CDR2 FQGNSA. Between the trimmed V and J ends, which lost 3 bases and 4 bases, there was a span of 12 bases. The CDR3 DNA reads TGTGCCAGCAGCTTGCAGTTACACCTAGAGACCCAGTACTTC. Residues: CASSLQLHLETQYF.

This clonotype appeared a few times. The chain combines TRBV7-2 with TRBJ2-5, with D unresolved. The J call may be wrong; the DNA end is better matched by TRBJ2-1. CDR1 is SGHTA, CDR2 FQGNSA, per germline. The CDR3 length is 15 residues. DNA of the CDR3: TGTGCCAGCAGCTTAACCGACTTGATGATGGATGAGCAGTTCTTC. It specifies CASSLTDLMMDEQFF.

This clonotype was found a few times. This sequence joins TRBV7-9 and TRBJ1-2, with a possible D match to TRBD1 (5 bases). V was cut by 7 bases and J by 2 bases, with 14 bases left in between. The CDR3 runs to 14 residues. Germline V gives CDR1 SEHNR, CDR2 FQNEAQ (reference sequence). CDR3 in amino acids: CASIRPSGNYGYTF. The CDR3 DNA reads TGTGCCAGCATCCGCCCCTCAGGGAACTATGGCTACACCTTC.

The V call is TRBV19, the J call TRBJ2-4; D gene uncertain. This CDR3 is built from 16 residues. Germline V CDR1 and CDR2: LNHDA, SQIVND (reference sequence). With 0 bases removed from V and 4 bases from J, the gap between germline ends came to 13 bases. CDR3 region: CASSIELSSAKNIQYF. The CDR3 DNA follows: TGTGCCAGTAGTATAGAACTTAGTTCAGCGAAAAACATTCAGTACTTC.

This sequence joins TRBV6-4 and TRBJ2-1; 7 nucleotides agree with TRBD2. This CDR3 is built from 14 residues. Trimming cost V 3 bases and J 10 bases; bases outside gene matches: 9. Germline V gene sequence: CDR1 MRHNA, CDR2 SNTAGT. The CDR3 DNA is TGTGCCAGCAGTGAGGGGGACTATCATGGAGAGCAGTTCTTC. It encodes CASSEGDYHGEQFF.

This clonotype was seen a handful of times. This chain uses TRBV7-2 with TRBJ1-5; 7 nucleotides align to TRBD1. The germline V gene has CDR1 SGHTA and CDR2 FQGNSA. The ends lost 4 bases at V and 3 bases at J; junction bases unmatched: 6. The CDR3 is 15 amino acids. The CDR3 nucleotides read TGTGCCAGCAGCTCCCGGGACAGACCCAATCAGCCCCAGCATTTT. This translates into CASSSRDRPNQPQHF.

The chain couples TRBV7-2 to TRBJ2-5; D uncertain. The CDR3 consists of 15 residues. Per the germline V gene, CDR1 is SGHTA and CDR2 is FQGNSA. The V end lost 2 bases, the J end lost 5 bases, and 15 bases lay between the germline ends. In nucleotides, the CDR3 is TGTGCCAGCAGCTTACGGAGACCCCAAGGGGAGACCCAGTACTTC. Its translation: CASSLRRPQGETQYF. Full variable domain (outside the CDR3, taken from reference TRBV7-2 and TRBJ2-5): GAGVSQSPSNKVTEKGKDVELRCDPISGHTALYWYRQSLGQGLEFLIYFQGNSAPDKSGLPSDRFSAERTGGSVSTLTIQRTQQEDSAVYLCASSLRRPQGETQYFGPGTRLLVL.

The CDR3 coding sequence is TGCAGTGCTAGGCGTACTAGCGCGGAGACCCAGTACTTC. Its translation: CSARRTSAETQYF. The chain links TRBV20-1 to TRBJ2-5; TRBD2 agrees at 7 bases. The V gene's germline CDR1 is DFQATT and CDR2 SNEGSKA (reference sequence). Trimming took 3 bases from V and 5 from J; bases not matched to a gene: 6. The CDR3 has 13 residues.

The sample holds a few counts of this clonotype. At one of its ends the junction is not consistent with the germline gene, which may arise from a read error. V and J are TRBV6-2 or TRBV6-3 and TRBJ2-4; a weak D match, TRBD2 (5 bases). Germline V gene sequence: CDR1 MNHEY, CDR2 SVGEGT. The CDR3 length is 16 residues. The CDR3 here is CASSPTDYRYKNIQYF. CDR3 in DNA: TGTGCTAGCAGCCCTACAGACTATAGGTATAAGAACATTCAGTACTTC.

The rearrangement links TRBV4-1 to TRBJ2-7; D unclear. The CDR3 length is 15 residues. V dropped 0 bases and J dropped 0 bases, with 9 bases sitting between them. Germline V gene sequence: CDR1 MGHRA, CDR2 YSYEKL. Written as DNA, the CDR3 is TGCGCCAGCAGCCAAGATGAGGCCAGCTCCTACGAGCAGTACTTC. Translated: CASSQDEASSYEQYF.

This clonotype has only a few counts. Here the CDR3 reads CASSLAFDQGLTDTQYF. The CDR3 DNA reads TGTGCCAGCAGCTTAGCGTTCGACCAGGGACTAACAGATACGCAGTATTTT. The rearrangement joins TRBV7-2 to TRBJ2-3, with 7 bases fitting TRBD2. CDR3 size: 17 residues. The trim removed 0 bases at V and 3 bases at J, leaving 9 bases unmatched. CDR1 and CDR2 (germline): SGHTA, FQGNSA.

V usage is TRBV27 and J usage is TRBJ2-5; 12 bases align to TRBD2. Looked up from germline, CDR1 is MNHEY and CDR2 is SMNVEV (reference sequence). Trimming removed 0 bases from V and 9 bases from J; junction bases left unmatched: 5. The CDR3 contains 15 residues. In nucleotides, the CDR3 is TGTGCCAGCAGTTTATCTCCTAGCGGGAGGGCCTCCCAGTACTTC. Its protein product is CASSLSPSGRASQYF.

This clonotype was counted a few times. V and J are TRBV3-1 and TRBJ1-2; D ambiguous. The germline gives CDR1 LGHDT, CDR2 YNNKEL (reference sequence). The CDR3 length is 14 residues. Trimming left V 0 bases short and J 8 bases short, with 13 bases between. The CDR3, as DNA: TGTGCCAGCAGCCAAGACTTGGTCGGCTGGGGCTACACCTTC. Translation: CASSQDLVGWGYTF.

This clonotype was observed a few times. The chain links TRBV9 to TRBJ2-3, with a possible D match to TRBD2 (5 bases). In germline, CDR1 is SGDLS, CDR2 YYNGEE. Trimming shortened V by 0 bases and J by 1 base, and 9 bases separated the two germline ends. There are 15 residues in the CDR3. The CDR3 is CASSVDGSGTDTQYF. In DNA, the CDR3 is TGTGCCAGCAGCGTAGATGGGAGCGGCACAGATACGCAGTATTTT.

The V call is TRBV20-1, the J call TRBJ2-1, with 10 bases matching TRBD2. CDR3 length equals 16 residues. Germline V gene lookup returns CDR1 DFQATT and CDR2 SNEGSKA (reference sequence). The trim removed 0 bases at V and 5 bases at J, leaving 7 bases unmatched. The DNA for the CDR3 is TGCAGTGCTAGAGATCTCCAGCGGGGGGGAAACAATGAGCAGTTCTTC. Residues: CSARDLQRGGNNEQFF.

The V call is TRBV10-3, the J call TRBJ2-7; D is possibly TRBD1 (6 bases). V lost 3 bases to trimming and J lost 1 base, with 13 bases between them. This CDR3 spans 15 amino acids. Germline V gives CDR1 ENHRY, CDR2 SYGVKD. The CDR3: CAISDRTGPSYEQYF. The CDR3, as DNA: TGTGCCATCAGTGACCGTACAGGGCCGTCCTACGAGCAGTACTTC.

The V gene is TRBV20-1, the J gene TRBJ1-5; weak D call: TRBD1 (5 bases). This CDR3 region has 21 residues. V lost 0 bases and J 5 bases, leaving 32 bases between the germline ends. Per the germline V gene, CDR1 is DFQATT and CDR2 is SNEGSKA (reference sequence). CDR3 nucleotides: TGCAGTGCTAGAGATACTTTTGTGCCCACCCTCGGGACCGCCGATGATCAGCCCCAGCATTTT. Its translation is CSARDTFVPTLGTADDQPQHF.

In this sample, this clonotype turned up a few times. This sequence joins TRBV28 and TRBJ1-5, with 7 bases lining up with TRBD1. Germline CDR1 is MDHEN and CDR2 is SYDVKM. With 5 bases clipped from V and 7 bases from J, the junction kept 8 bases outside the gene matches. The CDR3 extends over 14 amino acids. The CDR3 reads CASSITGERQPQHF. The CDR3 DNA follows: TGTGCCAGCAGTATAACAGGGGAGCGCCAGCCCCAGCATTTT. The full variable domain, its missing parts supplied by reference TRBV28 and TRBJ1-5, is DVKVTQSSRYLVKRTGEKVFLECVQDMDHENMFWYRQDPGLGLRLIYFSYDVKMKEKGDIPEGYSVSREKKERFSLILESASTNQTSMYLCASSITGERQPQHFGDGTRLSIL.

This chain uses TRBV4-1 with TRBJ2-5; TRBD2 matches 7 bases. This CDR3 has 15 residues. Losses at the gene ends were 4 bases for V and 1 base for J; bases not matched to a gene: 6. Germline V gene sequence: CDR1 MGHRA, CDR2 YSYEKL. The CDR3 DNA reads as TGCGCCAGCAGCCTAACAGTAGCGGGCCAAGAGACCCAGTACTTC. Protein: CASSLTVAGQETQYF.

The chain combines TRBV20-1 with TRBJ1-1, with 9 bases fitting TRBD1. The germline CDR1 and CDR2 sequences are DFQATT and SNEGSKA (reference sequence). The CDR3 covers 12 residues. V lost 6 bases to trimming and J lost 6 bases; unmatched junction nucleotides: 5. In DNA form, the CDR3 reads TGCAGTGCGGACAGGGGTTCGTCTGAAGCTTTCTTT. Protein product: CSADRGSSEAFF.